A single sample gave rise to the 10 T cell receptor beta chains below, sequenced in a study of blood T cell repertoires in COVID-19. Here immunoSEQ multiplex PCR was the method, and the copy in TCRdb shows in-frame clones only, minus some. The table has roughly 500,000 clones, roughly 90% seen once. The sample comprised PBMCs or T cells enriched from blood (not recorded which). The origin of the receptors is a woman in her 40s who had recovered from COVID-19.

The chain has TRBV11-3 and TRBJ2-3, with TRBD2 identical over 10 bases. Germline CDR1 SGHNT, CDR2 YENEEA. Trimming removed 2 bases from V and 1 base from J; junction bases left unmatched: 6. This CDR3 region has 17 residues. The CDR3 sequence is CASSLYASGSGTDTQYF. The CDR3 DNA reads TGTGCCAGCAGCTTATACGCTAGCGGGAGCGGCACAGATACGCAGTATTTT.

This chain joins TRBV7-9 and TRBJ1-2; the match to TRBD1 covers 7 bases. V trimming: 5 bases; J trimming: 5 bases; junction bases outside the gene matches: 14. This CDR3 is built from 16 residues. Germline CDR1 is SEHNR and CDR2 is FQNEAQ (reference sequence). The CDR3 region is CASSNRQGGGLYGYTF. The CDR3 bases are TGTGCCAGCAGCAATCGACAGGGTGGGGGTCTATATGGCTACACCTTC.

In its sample, this clone was seen once. The J gene is TRBJ1-4, the V gene TRBV10-2; perhaps TRBD1 as D (6 bases). The length of the CDR3 is 11 residues. The V and J ends lost 10 bases and 12 bases respectively, with 15 bases between them. Germline CDR1 and CDR2: WSHSY and SAAADI. The CDR3 nucleotides are TGCGCCATTGGGGGCGGCGGCGAACTGTTTTTT. It yields the protein CAIGGGGELFF.

The rearrangement uses TRBV10-3 and TRBJ2-2, with D perhaps matching TRBD1 (6 bases). This CDR3 contains 12 residues. V lost 6 bases and J lost 5, with 7 bases in between. Germline assignment: CDR1 ENHRY and CDR2 SYGVKD. This CDR3 reads CAIRTGTGELFF. The CDR3 DNA sequence: TGTGCCATCAGAACAGGGACCGGGGAGCTGTTTTTT.

The chain carries TRBV9 and TRBJ2-7; 7 bases match TRBD2. Germline CDR1 SGDLS, CDR2 YYNGEE. This CDR3 is 14 amino acids long. Trimming at V came to 0 bases and at J to 5 bases, leaving 5 bases not matched to a gene. The CDR3 is CASSVAGGRDEQYF. DNA of the CDR3: TGTGCCAGCAGCGTAGCGGGAGGCAGAGACGAGCAGTACTTC.

The gene calls are TRBV24-1 and TRBJ2-5, with 12 bases lining up with TRBD1. Trimming took 5 bases from V and 4 from J; bases not matched to a gene: 7. The CDR3 length is 16 residues. The germline CDR1 and CDR2 sequences are KGHDR and SFDVKD. CDR3 loop: CATSGTGTGGRETQYF. The CDR3 DNA reads TGTGCCACCAGTGGGACCGGGACAGGGGGCCGAGAGACCCAGTACTTC.

This clone appeared a few times. The chain couples TRBV5-1 to TRBJ1-1; 9 nucleotides align to TRBD1. The length of the CDR3 is 14 residues. In germline, CDR1 is SGHRS, CDR2 YFSETQ. The V segment lost 4 bases and the J segment 3 bases; nucleotides outside the gene matches: 4. The CDR3 is CASSPGTGYTEAFF. The CDR3 DNA follows: TGCGCCAGCAGCCCCGGGACAGGGTACACTGAAGCTTTCTTT.

This sequence joins TRBV12-3 or TRBV12-4 and TRBJ2-7; a possible D gene is TRBD1 (6 bases). The CDR3 runs 13 residues. Trimming stripped 5 bases from V and 0 bases from J, with 8 bases between. CDR3 nucleotides: TGTGCCAGCAGTGGACAGAGCTCCTACGAGCAGTACTTC. This codes for CASSGQSSYEQYF.

This chain joins TRBV5-1 and TRBJ2-2, with D unclear. With 0 bases removed from V and 3 bases from J, the gap between germline ends came to 3 bases. Germline CDR1 is SGHRS and CDR2 is YFSETQ. The CDR3 totals 13 residues. CDR3 amino acids: CASSLDYTGELFF. For the CDR3, the DNA is TGCGCCAGCAGCTTGGACTACACCGGGGAGCTGTTTTTT.

This clone came up once. The chain has TRBV14 and TRBJ2-5; D uncertain. Germline V gives CDR1 SGHDN, CDR2 FVKESK. Trimming left V 4 bases short and J 5 bases short, with 11 bases between. There are 13 residues in the CDR3. The chain's CDR3 is CASSLSPQETQYF. In DNA, the CDR3 is TGTGCCAGCAGCCTCAGTCCCCAGGAGACCCAGTACTTC.